The T cell receptor (beta chain) described here comes from a study of T cell repertoires in cytomegalovirus infection. Only one count was recorded for this clonotype. The antigen remains unidentified. A much larger clonotype is one base distant, so this may be a read error. Germline CDR1 and CDR2: SGHTA and FQGNSA. The trim removed 5 bases at V and 5 bases at J, leaving 5 bases unmatched. This CDR3 is 15 amino acids long. MiXCR, run by TCRdb on the reads, gives a single entry per CDR3 protein. The table has roughly 700,000 distinct CDR3 sequences, around a third seen once. Sequenced here: cultured PBMCs, sampled from culture after CMV antigen stimulation. The sequence derives from a human donor in good health (CMV status not recorded). Some clones in this sample may be carry-over from other donors' samples. The V call is TRBV7-2, the J call TRBJ2-5; the match to TRBD2 covers 13 bases. The CDR3 sequence: CASSPGTSGVETQYF. The CDR3 nucleotides read TGTGCCAGCAGCCCCGGGACTAGCGGGGTGGAGACCCAGTACTTC. The complete variable domain, with remaining parts taken from reference TRBV7-2 and TRBJ2-5, reads GAGVSQSPSNKVTEKGKDVELRCDPISGHTALYWYRQSLGQGLEFLIYFQGNSAPDKSGLPSDRFSAERTGGSVSTLTIQRTQQEDSAVYLCASSPGTSGVETQYFGPGTRLLVL.